The T cell receptor (beta chain) described here comes from a study of blood T cell repertoires in COVID-19. Study-wide context: The study drew acute and convalescent COVID-19 samples from the United States, Italy and Spain. PBMCs, B-cell-depleted T cells, or T cells were the source of the cDNA or gDNA that made up the material.

In the source study's methods: Estimated nucleated cell counts came from reference gene primer amplification. The data were produced by immunoSEQ multiplex PCR, yet TCRdb's version contains in-frame clones alone and is incomplete. The DNA gave D and trimming, while V, J and clone size come from that table. The sample includes tens of thousands of clones, 85% of them seen just once. CDR3 length: 15 amino acids. The germline V gene encodes CDR1 ENHRY and CDR2 SYGVKD. Trimming pared 6 bases from V and 1 base from J, leaving 15 bases between. The origin of this receptor is a man in his 70s with acute or convalescent COVID-19. V usage is TRBV10-3 and J usage is TRBJ1-1, with D unclear. The specimen sequenced was peripheral blood. DNA for the CDR3: TGTGCCATCAGGAAAGGACTGACGGGGAACACTGAAGCTTTCTTT. Its protein product is CAIRKGLTGNTEAFF.